This T cell receptor (beta chain) was captured in a study of blood T cell repertoires in COVID-19. Study as a whole: The analysed material was cDNA or gDNA that came from T cells, B-cell-depleted T cells, or PBMCs.

Here immunoSEQ multiplex PCR was the method, and the copy in TCRdb shows in-frame clones only, minus some. The data show about 200,000 clones, roughly 88% seen once. In Seattle, patients joined the study during active infection and were tracked longitudinally. Per germline, CDR1 MDHEN and CDR2 SYDVKM. The CDR3 covers 13 residues. With 6 bases removed from V and 0 bases from J, the gap between germline ends came to 6 bases. This chain uses TRBV28 with TRBJ1-3; D is undetermined. The source of this sequence is a man over 45 with COVID-19, enrolled during active disease. The sequenced material came from peripheral blood. The CDR3 here is CASSRYSGNTIYF. The CDR3 DNA follows: TGTGCCAGCAGCCGGTACTCTGGAAACACCATATATTTT.